This TCR beta chain appears in the sequencing data of a study of cytomegalovirus exposure and HLA in healthy donors. Study at large: The Caucasian-associated ancestry cluster contained 65% to 85% of the approximately 420 genotyped donors.

Whole-study results and caveats: The study put some 150 TCR beta chains on its list as cytomegalovirus-associated. The study reported that TCR beta sequences accurately predicted HLA-A and HLA-B alleles in most subjects. Some highly shared sequence variants likely arose as a pipeline artifact.

13 Jbeta primers and 60 Vbeta primers were used for the PCR. Assay used: immunoSEQ multiplex PCR; TCRdb lists only in-frame clones, some missing. The table includes over 150,000 clones, roughly 81% detected once. The table lists this clone with a few counts. The target antigen is unknown. The V gene's germline CDR1 is SGHTA and CDR2 FQGNSA. Trimming took off 2 bases at V and 3 bases at J, with 12 bases between the two ends. The CDR3 loop spans 15 amino acids. The genes are TRBV7-2 and TRBJ2-3, with D possibly TRBD2 on 5 matching bases. What was sequenced was PBMCs. The sequence was obtained from a woman in her forties or fifties in good health and CMV-seronegative. In DNA, the CDR3 is TGTGCCAGCAGCTTAATGGCTACTAGGACAGATACGCAGTATTTT. The encoded protein is CASSLMATRTDTQYF.